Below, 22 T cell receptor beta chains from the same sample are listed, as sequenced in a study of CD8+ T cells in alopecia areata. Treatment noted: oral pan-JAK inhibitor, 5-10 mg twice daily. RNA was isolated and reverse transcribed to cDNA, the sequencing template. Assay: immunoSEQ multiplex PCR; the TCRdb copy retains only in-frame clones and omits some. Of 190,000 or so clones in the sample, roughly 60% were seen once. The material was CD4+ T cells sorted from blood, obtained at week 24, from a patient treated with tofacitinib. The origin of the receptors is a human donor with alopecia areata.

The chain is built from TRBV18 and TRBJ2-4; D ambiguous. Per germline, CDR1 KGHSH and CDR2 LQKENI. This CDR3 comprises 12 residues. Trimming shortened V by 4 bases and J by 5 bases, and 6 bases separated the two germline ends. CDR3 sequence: CASSLEENIQYF. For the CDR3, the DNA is TGTGCCAGCTCACTAGAAGAAAACATTCAGTACTTC.

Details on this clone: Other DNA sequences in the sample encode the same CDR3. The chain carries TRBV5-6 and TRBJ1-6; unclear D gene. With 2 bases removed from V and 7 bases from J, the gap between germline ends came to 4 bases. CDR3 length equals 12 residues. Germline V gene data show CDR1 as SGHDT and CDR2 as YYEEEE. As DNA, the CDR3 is TGTGCCAGCAGCTTCAGAAATTCACCCCTCCACTTT. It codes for CASSFRNSPLHF.

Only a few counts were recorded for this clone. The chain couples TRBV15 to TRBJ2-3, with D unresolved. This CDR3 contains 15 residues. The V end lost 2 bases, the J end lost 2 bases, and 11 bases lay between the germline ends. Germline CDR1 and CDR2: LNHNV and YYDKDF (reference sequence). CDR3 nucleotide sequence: TGTGCCACCAGCAGATCCGCCCCAAACACAGATACGCAGTATTTT. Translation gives CATSRSAPNTDTQYF. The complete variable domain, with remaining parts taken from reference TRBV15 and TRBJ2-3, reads DAMVIQNPRYQVTQFGKPVTLSCSQTLNHNVMYWYQQKSSQAPKLLFHYYDKDFNNEADTPDNFQSRRPNTSFCFLDIRSPGLGDTAMYLCATSRSAPNTDTQYFGPGTRLTVL.

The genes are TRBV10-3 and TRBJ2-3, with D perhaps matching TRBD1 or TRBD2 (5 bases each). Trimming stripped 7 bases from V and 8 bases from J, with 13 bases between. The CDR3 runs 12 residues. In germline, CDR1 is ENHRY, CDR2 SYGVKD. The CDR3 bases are TGTGCCATCATGGAGACGGGGCCTACGCAGTATTTT. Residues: CAIMETGPTQYF.

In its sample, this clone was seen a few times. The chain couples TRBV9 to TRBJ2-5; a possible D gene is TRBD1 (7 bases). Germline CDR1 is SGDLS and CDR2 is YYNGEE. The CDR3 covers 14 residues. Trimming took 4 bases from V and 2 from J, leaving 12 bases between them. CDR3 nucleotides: TGTGCCAGCAGCCCCCAGGGGGGACAAGAGACCCAGTACTTC. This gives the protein CASSPQGGQETQYF.

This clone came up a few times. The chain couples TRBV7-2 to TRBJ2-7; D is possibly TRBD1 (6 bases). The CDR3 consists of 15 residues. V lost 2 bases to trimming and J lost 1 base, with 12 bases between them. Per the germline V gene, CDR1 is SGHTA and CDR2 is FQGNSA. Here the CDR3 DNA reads TGTGCCAGCAGCTTACAACTAGGGACATCCTACGAGCAGTACTTC. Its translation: CASSLQLGTSYEQYF. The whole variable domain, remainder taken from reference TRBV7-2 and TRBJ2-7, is GAGVSQSPSNKVTEKGKDVELRCDPISGHTALYWYRQSLGQGLEFLIYFQGNSAPDKSGLPSDRFSAERTGGSVSTLTIQRTQQEDSAVYLCASSLQLGTSYEQYFGPGTRLTVT.

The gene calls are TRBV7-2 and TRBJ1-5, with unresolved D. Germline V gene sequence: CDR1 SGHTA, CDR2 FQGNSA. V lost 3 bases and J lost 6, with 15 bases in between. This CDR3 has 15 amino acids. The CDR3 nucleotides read TGTGCCAGCAGCTTGGGTCAACGGCCGGGTCAGCCCCAGCATTTT. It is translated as CASSLGQRPGQPQHF.

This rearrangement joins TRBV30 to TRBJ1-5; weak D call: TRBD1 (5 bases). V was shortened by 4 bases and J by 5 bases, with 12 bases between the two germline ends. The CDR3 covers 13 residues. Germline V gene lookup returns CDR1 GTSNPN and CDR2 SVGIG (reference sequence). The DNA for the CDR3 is TGTGCCTGGACCAGGGATCTTTATCAGCCCCAGCATTTT. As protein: CAWTRDLYQPQHF.

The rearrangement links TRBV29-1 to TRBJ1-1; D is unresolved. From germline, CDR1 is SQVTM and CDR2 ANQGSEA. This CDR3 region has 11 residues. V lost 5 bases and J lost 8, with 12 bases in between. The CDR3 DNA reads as TGCAGCGTTAGACCGGCCCTCGAAGCTTTCTTT. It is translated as CSVRPALEAFF.

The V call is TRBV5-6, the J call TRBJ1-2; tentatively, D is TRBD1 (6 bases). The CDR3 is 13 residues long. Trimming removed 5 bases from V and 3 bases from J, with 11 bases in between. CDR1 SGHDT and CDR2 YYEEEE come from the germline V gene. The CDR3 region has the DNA TGTGCCAGCAGGCGGGACACAGACTATGGCTACACCTTC. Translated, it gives CASRRDTDYGYTF. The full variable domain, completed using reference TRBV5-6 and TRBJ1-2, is DAGVTQSPTHLIKTRGQQVTLRCSPKSGHDTVSWYQQALGQGPQFIFQYYEEEERQRGNFPDRFSGHQFPNYSSELNVNALLLGDSALYLCASRRDTDYGYTFGSGTRLTVV.

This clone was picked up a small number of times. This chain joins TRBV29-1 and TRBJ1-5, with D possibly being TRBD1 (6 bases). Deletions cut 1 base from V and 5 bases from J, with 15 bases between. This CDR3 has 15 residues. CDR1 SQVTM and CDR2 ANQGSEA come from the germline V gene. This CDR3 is CSVEGGQGSDQPQHF. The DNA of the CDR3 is TGCAGCGTTGAAGGTGGTCAGGGGTCGGATCAGCCCCAGCATTTT.

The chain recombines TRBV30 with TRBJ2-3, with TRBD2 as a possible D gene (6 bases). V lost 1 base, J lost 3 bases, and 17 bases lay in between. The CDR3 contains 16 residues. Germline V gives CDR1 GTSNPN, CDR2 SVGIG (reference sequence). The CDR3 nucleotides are TGTGCCTGGAGTGCCCAACTAGCTCATAAGACAGATACGCAGTATTTT. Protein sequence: CAWSAQLAHKTDTQYF.

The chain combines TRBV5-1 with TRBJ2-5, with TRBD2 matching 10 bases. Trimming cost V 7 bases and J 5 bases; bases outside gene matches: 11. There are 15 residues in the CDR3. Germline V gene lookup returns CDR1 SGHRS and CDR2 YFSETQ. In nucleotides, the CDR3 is TGCGCCAGCCGTCCTAGCGGGAGTTTGACGGAGACCCAGTACTTC. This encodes CASRPSGSLTETQYF.

The CDR3 is CASSSGTGYNQPQHF. The CDR3 bases are TGTGCCAGCAGCTCCGGGACAGGGTACAATCAGCCCCAGCATTTT. J is TRBJ1-5 and V is TRBV5-6, with 9 bases lining up with TRBD1. The V gene's germline CDR1 is SGHDT and CDR2 YYEEEE. The length of the CDR3 is 15 residues. Trimming at V came to 3 bases and at J to 3 bases, leaving 4 bases not matched to a gene.

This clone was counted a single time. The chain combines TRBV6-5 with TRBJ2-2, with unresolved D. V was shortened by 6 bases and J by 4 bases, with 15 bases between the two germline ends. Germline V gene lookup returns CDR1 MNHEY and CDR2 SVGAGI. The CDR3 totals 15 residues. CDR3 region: CASSQQRFGTGELFF. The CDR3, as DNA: TGTGCCAGCAGCCAACAGAGATTTGGCACCGGGGAGCTGTTTTTT.

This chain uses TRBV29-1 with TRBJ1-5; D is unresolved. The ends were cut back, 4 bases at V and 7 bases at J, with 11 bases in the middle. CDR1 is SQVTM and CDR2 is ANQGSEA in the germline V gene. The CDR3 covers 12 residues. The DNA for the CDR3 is TGCAGCGTTGTATCGGAAAACCAGCCCCAGCATTTT. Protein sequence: CSVVSENQPQHF. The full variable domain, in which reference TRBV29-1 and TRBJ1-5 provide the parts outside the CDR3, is SAVISQKPSRDICQRGTSLTIQCQVDSQVTMMFWYRQQPGQSLTLIATANQGSEATYESGFVIDKFPISRPNLTFSTLTVSNMSPEDSSIYLCSVVSENQPQHFGDGTRLSIL.

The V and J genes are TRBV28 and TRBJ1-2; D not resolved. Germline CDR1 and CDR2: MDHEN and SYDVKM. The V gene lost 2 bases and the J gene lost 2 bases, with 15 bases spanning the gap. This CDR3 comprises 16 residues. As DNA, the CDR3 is TGTGCCAGCAGTTTAAGCGGGTCGGGCAGCAACTATGGCTACACCTTC. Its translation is CASSLSGSGSNYGYTF.

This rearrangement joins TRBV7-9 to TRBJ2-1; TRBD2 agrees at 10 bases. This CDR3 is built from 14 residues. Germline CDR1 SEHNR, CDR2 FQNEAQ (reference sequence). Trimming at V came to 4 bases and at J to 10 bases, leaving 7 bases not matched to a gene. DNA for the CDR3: TGTGCCAGCAGCTCCCGTACTAGCGGGGCCGAGCAGTTCTTC. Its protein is CASSSRTSGAEQFF.

Here the CDR3 DNA reads TGTGCCAGCAGCTTAGCGGGGCCTAGCGGGGCAGATACGCAGTATTTT. Translation gives CASSLAGPSGADTQYF. This chain connects TRBV7-2 to TRBJ2-3; TRBD2 aligns across 9 bases. The CDR3 consists of 16 residues. J gave up 4 bases and V 0 bases, and 5 bases lay outside the gene matches. The germline V gene encodes CDR1 SGHTA and CDR2 FQGNSA.

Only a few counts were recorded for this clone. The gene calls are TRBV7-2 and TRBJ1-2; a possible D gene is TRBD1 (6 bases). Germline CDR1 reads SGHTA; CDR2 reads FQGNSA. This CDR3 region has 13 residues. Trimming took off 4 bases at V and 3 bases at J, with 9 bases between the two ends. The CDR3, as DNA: TGTGCCAGCAGCTCAACAGGGTACTATGGCTACACCTTC. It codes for CASSSTGYYGYTF.

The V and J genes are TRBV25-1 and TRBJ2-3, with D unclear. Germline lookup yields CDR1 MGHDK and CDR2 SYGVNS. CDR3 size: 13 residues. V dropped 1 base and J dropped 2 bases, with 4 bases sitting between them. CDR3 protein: CASSELATDTQYF. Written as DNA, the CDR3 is TGTGCCAGCAGTGAATTAGCCACAGATACGCAGTATTTT.

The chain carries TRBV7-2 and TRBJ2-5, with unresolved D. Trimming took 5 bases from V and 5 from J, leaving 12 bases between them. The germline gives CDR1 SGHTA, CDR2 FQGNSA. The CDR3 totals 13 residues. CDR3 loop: CASSQRHRETQYF. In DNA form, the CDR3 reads TGTGCCAGCAGCCAAAGACATCGGGAGACCCAGTACTTC.